Each of the 2 T cell receptor beta chains below was sequenced from the same sample in a study of blood T cell repertoires in COVID-19. Method: immunoSEQ multiplex PCR; TCRdb's copy keeps in-frame clones and lacks some. The table has around 70,000 clones, roughly 80% seen once; the top ten hold approximately 5%. Sequenced sample: peripheral blood. The receptors derive from a woman over 75 with active or convalescent COVID-19.

This clone was seen only once. V and J are TRBV5-4 and TRBJ1-2, with D perhaps TRBD1 (6 bases). Looked up from germline, CDR1 is SGHNT and CDR2 is YYREEE (reference sequence). The V end was cut by 4 bases, the J end by 0 bases, with 13 bases between. The CDR3 loop spans 15 amino acids. CDR3 in DNA: TGTGCCAGCAGCGAAGGGACATTCACTAACTATGGCTACACCTTC. Amino acid sequence: CASSEGTFTNYGYTF.

The genes are TRBV10-3 and TRBJ2-7; 12 bases agree with TRBD1. CDR1 ENHRY and CDR2 SYGVKD come from the germline V gene. This CDR3 has 16 residues. Trimming took 5 bases from V and 7 from J; bases not matched to a gene: 12. CDR3 in DNA: TGTGCCATCAGTACGCCCGGGGGGACAGGGGGCTGGGAGCAGTACTTC. The encoded protein is CAISTPGGTGGWEQYF.